The 25 T cell receptor beta chains reported below all come from one sample, sequenced in a study of OX40 agonist ivuxolimab in advanced cancers. The protocol was immunoSEQ multiplex PCR, while the TCRdb copy is restricted to in-frame clones and leaves out a portion. The repertoire holds 85,000 to 130,000 clones, with 90% as singletons. The sample was CD4+ or CD8+ T cells sorted from blood, taken in a trial of the OX40 agonist ivuxolimab. The receptors originated from an adult with an advanced solid tumor such as melanoma, head and neck, liver or kidney cancer.

This CDR3 reads CASSYQRTENYGYTF. The CDR3 region has the DNA TGTGCCAGCAGTTACCAGCGGACAGAAAACTATGGCTACACCTTC. The chain links TRBV6-5 to TRBJ1-2; the D gene is possibly TRBD1 (6 bases). CDR1 and CDR2 from the germline V gene are MNHEY and SVGAGI. The CDR3 totals 15 residues. V gave up 2 bases and J gave up 2 bases, with 12 bases separating them.

The genes are TRBV6-1 and TRBJ1-5; perhaps TRBD1 as D (6 bases). Looked up from germline, CDR1 is MNHNS and CDR2 is SASEGT. The CDR3 extends over 15 amino acids. V was trimmed by 5 bases and J by 1 base, leaving 12 bases between them. This CDR3 is CASSISGESNQPQHF. For the CDR3, the DNA is TGTGCCAGCAGTATCTCAGGGGAGAGCAATCAGCCCCAGCATTTT.

This chain uses TRBV18 with TRBJ2-3; 11 bases map to TRBD2. The V gene end was trimmed by 4 bases and the J gene end by 0 bases; junction bases not matched to a gene: 3. CDR1 is KGHSH and CDR2 is LQKENI in the germline V gene. This CDR3 has 16 amino acids. The CDR3 DNA reads as TGTGCCAGCTCACAAGGGACTAGCGGCAGCACAGATACGCAGTATTTT. It translates to CASSQGTSGSTDTQYF.

The chain links TRBV7-2 to TRBJ1-4, with D unclear. V lost 5 bases, J lost 7 bases, and 14 bases lay in between. CDR1 is SGHTA, CDR2 FQGNSA, per germline. The CDR3 is 14 amino acids. This CDR3 is CASSPGSAGEKLFF. As DNA, the CDR3 is TGTGCCAGCAGCCCGGGGAGCGCCGGTGAAAAACTGTTTTTT. Filled out from reference TRBV7-2 and TRBJ1-4, the complete variable domain reads GAGVSQSPSNKVTEKGKDVELRCDPISGHTALYWYRQSLGQGLEFLIYFQGNSAPDKSGLPSDRFSAERTGGSVSTLTIQRTQQEDSAVYLCASSPGSAGEKLFFGSGTQLSVL.

V gene TRBV10-1 combines with J gene TRBJ2-5; 10 bases line up with TRBD2. Trimming took 5 bases from V and 6 from J; bases not matched to a gene: 15. CDR3 size: 17 residues. Per the germline V gene, CDR1 is WNHNN and CDR2 is SYGVQD (reference sequence). The CDR3 region is CASSRIPAGGPVQTQYF. The CDR3 DNA is TGCGCCAGCAGTCGGATACCAGCGGGAGGGCCTGTCCAGACCCAGTACTTC.

V is TRBV11-2 and J is TRBJ2-7; 9 positions agree with TRBD2. CDR1 is SGHAT, CDR2 FQNNGV, per germline. CDR3 length: 17 residues. The V gene end was trimmed by 2 bases and the J gene end by 4 bases; junction bases not matched to a gene: 12. In DNA, the CDR3 is TGTGCCAGCAGCTTAACCCCCAGCGGGAGGTTTATGTACGAGCAGTACTTC. Translated: CASSLTPSGRFMYEQYF.

This chain's CDR3 is CASSPQGIKEKLFF. CDR3 bases: TGTGCCAGCTCACCGCAAGGGATTAAAGAAAAACTGTTTTTT. J is TRBJ1-4 and V is TRBV18, with D hard to call. The V end lost 3 bases, the J end lost 8 bases, and 13 bases lay between the germline ends. This CDR3 comprises 14 residues. The germline gives CDR1 KGHSH, CDR2 LQKENI.

The chain joins TRBV9 to TRBJ1-5, with D unresolved. CDR1 and CDR2 from the germline V gene are SGDLS and YYNGEE. V was pared by 0 bases and J by 3 bases, with 10 bases between. The CDR3 contains 15 residues. CDR3 loop: CASSVEAGPNQPQHF. The CDR3 coding sequence is TGTGCCAGCAGCGTAGAGGCAGGTCCCAATCAGCCCCAGCATTTT.

The rearrangement uses TRBV13 and TRBJ2-5, with a tentative D call TRBD2 (6 bases). The V gene's germline CDR1 is PRHDT and CDR2 FYEKMQ (reference sequence). This CDR3 spans 15 amino acids. V lost 1 base and J 2 bases, leaving 11 bases between the germline ends. CDR3: CASSLEGTPQETQYF. CDR3 in DNA: TGTGCCAGCAGCTTAGAGGGGACTCCGCAAGAGACCCAGTACTTC.

This chain joins TRBV7-2 and TRBJ2-5; possible D gene TRBD1, 6 bases. Trimming removed 2 bases from V and 5 bases from J, with 12 bases in between. The CDR3 loop spans 14 amino acids. Looked up from germline, CDR1 is SGHTA and CDR2 is FQGNSA. CDR3 loop: CASSLIAGAETQYF. DNA of the CDR3: TGTGCCAGCAGCTTAATTGCAGGGGCCGAGACCCAGTACTTC.

The chain employs TRBV6-6 and TRBJ2-7; TRBD1 is a possible D gene (6 bases). The germline CDR1 and CDR2 sequences are MNHNY and SVGAGI (reference sequence). Trimming took off 0 bases at V and 4 bases at J, with 13 bases between the two ends. The CDR3 totals 15 residues. CDR3 nucleotide sequence: TGTGCCAGCAGTTACTCCACAGGGCCCCGATACGAGCAGTACTTC. Its protein is CASSYSTGPRYEQYF.

This chain links TRBV28 with TRBJ1-2; 9 nucleotides match TRBD1. CDR1 is MDHEN, CDR2 SYDVKM, per germline. The CDR3 length is 14 residues. V was pared by 6 bases and J by 4 bases, with 6 bases of the junction left unmatched. The CDR3 DNA reads as TGTGCCAGCAGCCCGGGACAGGGCTTCTATGGCTACACCTTC. Translating it yields CASSPGQGFYGYTF.

The CDR3 sequence is CASSPNRPDRGLGQPQHF. Written as DNA, the CDR3 is TGTGCCAGCTCACCGAACCGCCCGGACAGGGGGCTGGGTCAGCCCCAGCATTTT. The chain uses TRBV18 and TRBJ1-5; 11 nucleotides match TRBD1. There are 18 residues in the CDR3. J was trimmed by 6 bases and V by 3 bases; bases with no gene match: 13. CDR1 KGHSH and CDR2 LQKENI come from the germline V gene.

The chain employs TRBV4-2 and TRBJ1-3, with 7 positions matching TRBD1. There are 16 residues in the CDR3. V dropped 0 bases and J dropped 11; count of bases not matched to a gene: 13. Germline V gene sequence: CDR1 LGHNA, CDR2 YNFKEQ. The CDR3 nucleotides read TGTGCCAGCAGCCAAGATTCTGGCAGGGGGGTAAAGGCCATATATTTT. Translating it yields CASSQDSGRGVKAIYF.

The CDR3 region is CASSLVPLDTQYF. The CDR3, as DNA: TGTGCCAGCAGCTTGGTTCCACTAGATACGCAGTATTTT. The rearrangement uses TRBV7-6 and TRBJ2-3; no clear D gene. V was shortened by 3 bases and J by 5 bases, with 9 bases between the two germline ends. The CDR3 contains 13 residues. Germline V gives CDR1 SGHVS, CDR2 FNYEAQ.

CDR3 coding DNA: TGTGCCAGCAGCCAAGCGGGAGGGCCAAAAGATACGCAGTATTTT. This codes for CASSQAGGPKDTQYF. The V gene is TRBV4-2, the J gene TRBJ2-3, with 8 nucleotides matching TRBD2. With 1 base clipped from V and 5 bases from J, the junction kept 5 bases outside the gene matches. CDR1 is LGHNA, CDR2 YNFKEQ, per germline. CDR3 length: 15 amino acids.

The chain links TRBV29-1 to TRBJ2-3; D not resolved. The CDR3 sequence is 14 residues long. CDR1 and CDR2 (germline): SQVTM, ANQGSEA. Trimming cost V 3 bases and J 1 base, with 11 bases left between them. CDR3 bases: TGCAGCGTTGACCCAGGAAGCCGCACAGATACGCAGTATTTT. This gives the protein CSVDPGSRTDTQYF.

This rearrangement joins TRBV7-9 to TRBJ2-5, with TRBD1 as a possible D gene (5 bases). V was cut by 5 bases and J by 2 bases, with 12 bases left in between. The CDR3 length is 14 residues. The germline CDR1 and CDR2 sequences are SEHNR and FQNEAQ (reference sequence). The CDR3 DNA follows: TGTGCCAGCAGCCTCCCGGACAAGCAAGAGACCCAGTACTTC. Its translation is CASSLPDKQETQYF.

The chain couples TRBV4-2 to TRBJ2-7; D remains unclear. The V and J ends lost 1 base and 7 bases respectively, with 11 bases between them. Germline lookup yields CDR1 LGHNA and CDR2 YNFKEQ. The CDR3 is 13 amino acids. In nucleotides, the CDR3 is TGTGCCAGCAGCCAAGTAACGGTTAGAGAGCAGTACTTC. Translating gives CASSQVTVREQYF.

The chain recombines TRBV18 with TRBJ2-5; 7 positions match TRBD2. CDR3 length equals 13 residues. Losses at the gene ends were 5 bases for V and 2 bases for J; bases not matched to a gene: 2. Germline V gene data show CDR1 as KGHSH and CDR2 as LQKENI. This chain's CDR3 is CASSRAGQETQYF. The CDR3 DNA is TGTGCCAGCTCAAGAGCGGGACAAGAGACCCAGTACTTC.

This clone was picked up a small number of times. V gene TRBV2 combines with J gene TRBJ2-3; D is perhaps TRBD2 (6 bases). The germline V and J ends were trimmed by 6 bases and 2 bases, with 15 bases remaining between them. Germline CDR1 reads SNHLY; CDR2 reads FYNNEI. The CDR3 contains 15 residues. CDR3 nucleotide sequence: TGTGCCAGCAGGGAACGGGACTTAAACACAGATACGCAGTATTTT. Translating gives CASRERDLNTDTQYF.

The chain uses TRBV7-9 and TRBJ2-7; 7 positions agree with TRBD1. Germline CDR1 and CDR2: SEHNR and FQNEAQ (reference sequence). Trimming at V came to 4 bases and at J to 7 bases, leaving 7 bases not matched to a gene. The CDR3 spans 13 residues. CDR3 DNA: TGTGCCAGCAGCTACGACAGGGTAAGGGAGCAGTACTTC. This translates into CASSYDRVREQYF.

V is TRBV2 and J is TRBJ2-1; 7 nucleotides agree with TRBD2. Germline CDR1 is SNHLY and CDR2 is FYNNEI. The trim removed 5 bases at V and 6 bases at J, leaving 4 bases unmatched. This CDR3 contains 13 residues. This CDR3 reads CASSRLAPNEQFF. For the CDR3, the DNA is TGTGCCAGCAGTCGACTAGCTCCCAATGAGCAGTTCTTC.

This clone was detected once. The rearrangement uses TRBV5-4 and TRBJ2-3; TRBD2 matches at 8 bases. The V and J ends lost 2 bases and 2 bases, in that order; junction bases with no gene match: 4. The CDR3 sequence is 15 residues long. The germline CDR1 and CDR2 sequences are SGHNT and YYREEE (reference sequence). The CDR3 nucleotides read TGTGCCAGCAGCTTTTCGGGAGGGAACACAGATACGCAGTATTTT. It encodes CASSFSGGNTDTQYF. Complete variable domain (other parts from reference TRBV5-4 and TRBJ2-3): ETGVTQSPTHLIKTRGQQVTLRCSSQSGHNTVSWYQQALGQGPQFIFQYYREEENGRGNFPPRFSGLQFPNYSSELNVNALELDDSALYLCASSFSGGNTDTQYFGPGTRLTVL.

Here the CDR3 DNA reads TGTGCCAGCAGCGGGTGGGAGAGCGACACCGGGGAGCTGTTTTTT. It encodes CASSGWESDTGELFF. The chain has TRBV7-2 and TRBJ2-2, with D possibly TRBD2 on 5 matching bases. The CDR3 runs 15 residues. Germline V lookup: CDR1 SGHTA, CDR2 FQGNSA. Deletions cut 5 bases from V and 3 bases from J, with 13 bases between.